The T cell receptor (beta chain) described here comes from a study of identical twins. Findings and caveats of the study: Clonotypes of the beta chain that were abundant in cord blood carried fewer insertions (memory repertoires showed none). The analysis was cross-sectional rather than longitudinal within donors.

Healthy Caucasian donors formed the entire cohort. Germline assignment: CDR1 SNHLY and CDR2 FYNNEI. The CDR3 has 17 amino acids. Trimming removed 2 bases at V and 3 bases at J, with 16 bases between. Worth noting for this clonotype: As yet, its antigen is unknown.

TCRdb used MiXCR to reprocess the 5' RACE reads, holding one entry per CDR3 protein. The sample lists approximately 550,000 distinct CDR3 sequences; around 20% were seen once. A further study also used this sample, focusing on yellow fever vaccine responses in identical twins. This second study notes: Reports say the vaccine T cell response in twins looked partly convergent and partly personalized.

Sequencing input: CD4+ T cells sorted from blood. The receptor comes from a woman aged 18 to 35 in good health. The rearrangement joins TRBV2 to TRBJ2-2; D possibly corresponds to TRBD2 (6 bases). The CDR3 region is CASSEPSTGDYTGELFF. In DNA form, the CDR3 reads TGTGCCAGCAGTGAACCATCCACGGGGGATTACACCGGGGAGCTGTTTTTT.